This T cell receptor (beta chain) was captured by sequencing in a study of technical replicates of blood from several donors. Only in-frame clones appear in the TCRdb table, and some are missing; sequencing was by immunoSEQ multiplex PCR. The sample gives around 15,000 clones, around 90% of which show up once; roughly 13% is in the top ten. Germline-derived CDR1 and CDR2 are SGHAT and FQDESV (reference sequence). The CDR3 runs to 16 residues. Trimming stripped 5 bases from V and 4 bases from J, with 19 bases between. The material sequenced was PBMCs. The TCR sequence derives from a human donor in good health. The rearrangement joins TRBV11-1 to TRBJ2-3; a weak D match, TRBD1 (7 bases). CDR3 nucleotide sequence: TGTGCCAGCAGCCGCGGGGTGACAGGGATGGCAGATACGCAGTATTTT. Its protein is CASSRGVTGMADTQYF.